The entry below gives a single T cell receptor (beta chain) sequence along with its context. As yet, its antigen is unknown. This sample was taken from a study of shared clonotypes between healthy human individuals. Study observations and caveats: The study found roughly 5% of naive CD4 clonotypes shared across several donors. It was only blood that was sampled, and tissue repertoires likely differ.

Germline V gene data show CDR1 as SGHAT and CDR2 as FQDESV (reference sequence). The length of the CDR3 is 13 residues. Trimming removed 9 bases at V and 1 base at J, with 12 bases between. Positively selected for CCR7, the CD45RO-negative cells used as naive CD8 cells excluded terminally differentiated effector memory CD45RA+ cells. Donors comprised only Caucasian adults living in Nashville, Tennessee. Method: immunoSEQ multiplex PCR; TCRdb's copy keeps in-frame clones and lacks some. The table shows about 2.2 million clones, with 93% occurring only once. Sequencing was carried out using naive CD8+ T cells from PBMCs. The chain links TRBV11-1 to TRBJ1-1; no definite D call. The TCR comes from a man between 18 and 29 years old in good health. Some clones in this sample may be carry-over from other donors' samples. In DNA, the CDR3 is TGTGCCAGTTCAAGGGCGGCGAACACTGAAGCTTTCTTT. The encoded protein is CASSRAANTEAFF.